These T cell receptor beta chains were read from a single sample in a study of T cell responses to AZD1222 COVID-19 vaccine. Libraries were prepared by immunoSEQ multiplex PCR; TCRdb keeps only in-frame clonotypes and omits some of them. The data contain fewer than 100,000 clones, roughly 88% of them singletons. This specimen consisted of peripheral blood, obtained on day 0 of AZD1222 vaccination. These TCRs come from an adult in good health. Each CDR3 is given with its conserved first and last residue. Each record gives: D gene, J gene, V gene, clone size, CDR3 protein, CDR3 DNA. A D gene is named only where the DNA matches it firmly. Not all rows give a size; the values are once, few, many and, for expanded clones, a class.

D: TRBD1; J: TRBJ1-1; V: TRBV25-1; size: NA; CDR3: CASSVYRDRAMNTEAFF; DNA: TGTGCCAGCAGTGTTTACCGGGACAGGGCCATGAACACTGAAGCTTTCTTT
D: TRBD2; J: TRBJ2-1; V: TRBV6-2/TRBV6-3; size: NA; CDR3: CASSYSPWEGVNEQFF; DNA: TGTGCCAGCAGTTACTCCCCCTGGGAGGGCGTCAATGAGCAGTTCTTC
D: NA; J: TRBJ1-2; V: TRBV3-1/TRBV3-2; size: NA; CDR3: CASSQDLGQADYGYTF; DNA: TGTGCCAGCAGCCAAGATCTGGGGCAGGCTGACTATGGCTACACCTTC
D: NA; J: TRBJ2-7; V: TRBV12-3/TRBV12-4; size: NA; CDR3: CASSQAGGDEQYF; DNA: TGTGCCAGCAGCCAGGCAGGGGGGGACGAGCAGTACTTC
D: NA; J: TRBJ2-7; V: TRBV5-7; size: NA; CDR3: CASSSSRGEQYF; DNA: TGTGCCAGCAGCTCGTCTCGCGGGGAGCAGTACTTC
D: NA; J: TRBJ1-1; V: TRBV7-8; size: NA; CDR3: CASSSGSGVEAFF; DNA: TGTGCCAGCAGCTCAGGGTCAGGGGTTGAAGCTTTCTTT
D: TRBD1; J: TRBJ1-3; V: TRBV9; size: NA; CDR3: CASSNRGVGNTIYF; DNA: TGTGCCAGCAGCAACAGGGGTGTTGGAAACACCATATATTTT
D: NA; J: TRBJ2-2; V: TRBV9; size: NA; CDR3: CASSVGIGSGNTGELFF; DNA: TGTGCCAGCAGCGTAGGAATTGGTAGCGGGAACACCGGGGAGCTGTTTTTT
D: NA; J: TRBJ2-7; V: TRBV19; size: NA; CDR3: CASSVTWTEGRQYF; DNA: TGTGCCAGTAGTGTCACCTGGACGGAGGGGCGGCAGTACTTC
D: NA; J: TRBJ2-7; V: TRBV9; size: NA; CDR3: CASSVGGSREQYF; DNA: TGTGCCAGCAGCGTAGGGGGTTCGAGGGAGCAGTACTTC
D: TRBD1; J: TRBJ1-1; V: TRBV2; size: NA; CDR3: CASTSGGTEAFF; DNA: TGTGCCAGCACTTCAGGGGGAACTGAAGCTTTCTTT
D: NA; J: TRBJ2-3; V: TRBV3-1/TRBV3-2; size: NA; CDR3: CASSQEAAGPPTDTQYF; DNA: TGTGCCAGCAGCCAAGAGGCAGCGGGCCCCCCCACAGATACGCAGTATTTT
D: TRBD1; J: TRBJ2-5; V: TRBV3-1/TRBV3-2; size: NA; CDR3: CASSQIFRTGGARGETQYF; DNA: TGTGCCAGCAGCCAGATCTTTAGGACAGGGGGCGCCCGAGGGGAGACCCAGTACTTC
D: NA; J: TRBJ2-4; V: TRBV6-1; size: NA; CDR3: CASSDFRGRDF; DNA: TGTGCCAGCAGTGATTTTAGGGGACGAGACTTC
D: NA; J: TRBJ2-7; V: TRBV5-1; size: NA; CDR3: CASSFVQGNEQYF; DNA: TGCGCCAGCAGCTTCGTACAGGGAAACGAGCAGTACTTC
D: TRBD1; J: TRBJ1-5; V: TRBV29-1; size: NA; CDR3: CSVVGTGGGQPQHF; DNA: TGCAGCGTTGTCGGGACAGGGGGCGGACAGCCCCAGCATTTT
D: NA; J: TRBJ2-7; V: TRBV4-1; size: NA; CDR3: CASSPFGSSYEQYF; DNA: TGCGCCAGCAGCCCTTTCGGCAGCTCCTACGAGCAGTACTTC
D: TRBD1; J: TRBJ1-2; V: TRBV10-3; size: NA; CDR3: CAISQDRVNGYTF; DNA: TGTGCCATCAGCCAGGACAGGGTGAATGGCTACACCTTC
D: NA; J: TRBJ2-3; V: TRBV18; size: NA; CDR3: CASSRTSFGTDTQYF; DNA: TGTGCCAGCTCACGTACTAGCTTCGGCACAGATACGCAGTATTTT
D: NA; J: TRBJ1-2; V: TRBV5-1; size: NA; CDR3: CASSLANYGYTF; DNA: TGCGCCAGCAGCTTGGCCAACTATGGCTACACCTTC
D: NA; J: TRBJ1-5; V: TRBV23-1; size: NA; CDR3: CASIMGGQIQPQHF; DNA: TGCGCCAGCATCATGGGGGGGCAGATTCAGCCCCAGCATTTT
D: NA; J: TRBJ1-6; V: TRBV6-5; size: once; CDR3: CASRPVGDNSPLHF; DNA: TGTGCCAGCAGGCCGGTAGGGGATAACTCACCCCTCCACTTT
D: NA; J: TRBJ1-5; V: TRBV6-2/TRBV6-3; size: NA; CDR3: CASSPLRDSNQPQHF; DNA: TGTGCCAGCAGCCCTCTCAGGGATAGCAATCAGCCCCAGCATTTT
D: TRBD2; J: TRBJ2-2; V: TRBV6-5; size: NA; CDR3: CASSYPSGENTGELFF; DNA: TGTGCCAGCAGTTACCCCAGCGGGGAAAACACCGGGGAGCTGTTTTTT
D: NA; J: TRBJ2-2; V: TRBV5-1; size: NA; CDR3: CASSLAVRDTGELFF; DNA: TGCGCCAGCAGCTTGGCCGTCCGGGACACCGGGGAGCTGTTTTTT
D: TRBD2; J: TRBJ2-1; V: TRBV19; size: NA; CDR3: CASSMALAYNNEQFF; DNA: TGTGCCAGTAGTATGGCACTAGCGTATAACAATGAGCAGTTCTTC
D: NA; J: TRBJ2-7; V: TRBV27; size: NA; CDR3: CASSLMAGSSYEQYF; DNA: TGTGCCAGCAGTTTAATGGCGGGTAGCTCCTACGAGCAGTACTTC
D: NA; J: TRBJ1-2; V: TRBV27; size: once; CDR3: CASSFQGNYGYTF; DNA: TGTGCCAGCAGTTTCCAGGGAAACTATGGCTACACCTTC
D: TRBD2; J: TRBJ2-7; V: TRBV19; size: NA; CDR3: CASSTSVGRAGEQYF; DNA: TGTGCCAGTAGTACCTCTGTCGGGAGGGCAGGGGAGCAGTACTTC
D: TRBD1; J: TRBJ1-1; V: TRBV5-1; size: NA; CDR3: CASSLGDRVEAFF; DNA: TGCGCCAGCAGCTTGGGGGACAGGGTAGAAGCTTTCTTT
D: NA; J: TRBJ1-1; V: TRBV7-9; size: NA; CDR3: CASSSGQLSTEAFF; DNA: TGTGCCAGCAGCTCAGGACAGTTGAGCACTGAAGCTTTCTTT
D: NA; J: TRBJ2-1; V: TRBV21-1; size: NA; CDR3: CASSKGGLAGVAPDHNEQFF; DNA: TGTGCCAGCAGCAAAGGAGGGCTAGCGGGAGTCGCACCCGACCACAATGAGCAGTTCTTC
D: NA; J: TRBJ1-3; V: TRBV2; size: NA; CDR3: CASSPDRFSGNTIYF; DNA: TGTGCCAGCAGCCCCGACAGGTTCTCTGGAAACACCATATATTTT
D: TRBD1; J: TRBJ1-2; V: TRBV9; size: NA; CDR3: CASSETGLELYGYTF; DNA: TGTGCCAGCAGCGAGACAGGGTTGGAACTCTATGGCTACACCTTC
D: TRBD1; J: TRBJ1-2; V: TRBV27; size: NA; CDR3: CASSETTGVYGYTF; DNA: TGTGCCAGCAGTGAAACTACAGGGGTCTATGGCTACACCTTC
D: NA; J: TRBJ2-2; V: TRBV7-9; size: NA; CDR3: CASSLVFGTGELFF; DNA: TGTGCCAGCAGCTTAGTTTTCGGCACCGGGGAGCTGTTTTTT
D: TRBD1; J: TRBJ2-5; V: TRBV2; size: NA; CDR3: CASSAGGGKTQYF; DNA: TGTGCCAGCAGTGCAGGGGGCGGTAAGACCCAGTACTTC
D: TRBD1; J: TRBJ1-2; V: TRBV9; size: NA; CDR3: CASSSAGTGNYGYTF; DNA: TGTGCCAGCAGCTCGGCCGGGACAGGGAACTATGGCTACACCTTC
D: TRBD2; J: TRBJ2-1; V: TRBV11-2; size: once; CDR3: CASSLGGRGYNEQFF; DNA: TGTGCCAGCAGCTTAGGCGGGAGGGGGTACAATGAGCAGTTCTTC
D: NA; J: TRBJ2-4; V: TRBV2; size: NA; CDR3: CASSYPGKDIQYF; DNA: TGTGCCAGCTCCTACCCAGGGAAGGACATTCAGTACTTC
D: TRBD1; J: TRBJ1-2; V: TRBV19; size: NA; CDR3: CASSTQGAGYGYTF; DNA: TGTGCCAGTAGTACACAGGGGGCCGGCTATGGCTACACCTTC
D: NA; J: TRBJ1-6; V: TRBV7-3; size: NA; CDR3: CASIRGLPCSPLHF; DNA: TGTGCCAGCATCCGGGGGCTTCCTTGTTCACCCCTCCACTTT
D: NA; J: TRBJ2-2; V: TRBV6-4; size: NA; CDR3: CASSDSPGGQGTGELFF; DNA: TGTGCCAGCAGTGACTCTCCCGGAGGGCAAGGCACCGGGGAGCTGTTTTTT
D: TRBD2; J: TRBJ2-7; V: TRBV6-5; size: NA; CDR3: CASSYSGSGGAYEQYF; DNA: TGTGCCAGCAGTTACTCGGGTAGCGGGGGGGCCTACGAGCAGTACTTC
D: NA; J: TRBJ1-2; V: TRBV6-5; size: few; CDR3: CASRPQGRNGYTF; DNA: TGTGCCAGCAGACCACAGGGTCGCAATGGCTACACCTTC
D: NA; J: TRBJ1-2; V: TRBV2; size: NA; CDR3: CASSSDRSYGYTF; DNA: TGTGCCAGCAGTTCGGACAGAAGCTATGGCTACACCTTC
D: NA; J: TRBJ2-5; V: TRBV7-9; size: NA; CDR3: CASSFATTQETQYF; DNA: TGTGCCAGCAGCTTCGCCACAACCCAAGAGACCCAGTACTTC
D: NA; J: TRBJ1-2; V: TRBV29-1; size: NA; CDR3: CSAAGMYENGYTF; DNA: TGCAGCGCAGCAGGGATGTACGAAAATGGCTACACCTTC
D: NA; J: TRBJ1-3; V: TRBV18; size: NA; CDR3: CASSPPRASSGNTIYF; DNA: TGTGCCAGCTCACCACCGAGGGCGAGCTCTGGAAACACCATATATTTT
D: NA; J: TRBJ2-5; V: TRBV15; size: NA; CDR3: CATSRDQQSQETQYF; DNA: TGTGCCACCAGCAGAGATCAACAGAGTCAAGAGACCCAGTACTTC
D: NA; J: TRBJ1-1; V: TRBV29-1; size: NA; CDR3: CSVPGRSEAFF; DNA: TGCAGCGTCCCCGGACGGAGTGAAGCTTTCTTT